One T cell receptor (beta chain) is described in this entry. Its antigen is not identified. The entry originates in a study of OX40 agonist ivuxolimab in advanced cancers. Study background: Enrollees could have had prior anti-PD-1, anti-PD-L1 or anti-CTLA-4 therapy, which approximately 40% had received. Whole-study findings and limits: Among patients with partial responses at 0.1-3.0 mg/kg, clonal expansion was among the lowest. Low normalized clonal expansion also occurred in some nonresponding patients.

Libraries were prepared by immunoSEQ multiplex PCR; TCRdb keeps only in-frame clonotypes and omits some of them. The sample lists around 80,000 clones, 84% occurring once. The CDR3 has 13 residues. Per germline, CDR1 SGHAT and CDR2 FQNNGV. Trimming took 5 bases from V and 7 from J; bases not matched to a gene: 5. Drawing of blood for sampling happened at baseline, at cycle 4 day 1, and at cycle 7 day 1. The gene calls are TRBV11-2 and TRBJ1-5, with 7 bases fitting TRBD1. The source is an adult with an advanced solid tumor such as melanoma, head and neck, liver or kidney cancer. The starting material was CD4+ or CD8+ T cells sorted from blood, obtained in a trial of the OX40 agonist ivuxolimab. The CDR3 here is CASSPGQIQPQHF. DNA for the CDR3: TGTGCCAGCAGCCCGGGACAGATACAGCCCCAGCATTTT.